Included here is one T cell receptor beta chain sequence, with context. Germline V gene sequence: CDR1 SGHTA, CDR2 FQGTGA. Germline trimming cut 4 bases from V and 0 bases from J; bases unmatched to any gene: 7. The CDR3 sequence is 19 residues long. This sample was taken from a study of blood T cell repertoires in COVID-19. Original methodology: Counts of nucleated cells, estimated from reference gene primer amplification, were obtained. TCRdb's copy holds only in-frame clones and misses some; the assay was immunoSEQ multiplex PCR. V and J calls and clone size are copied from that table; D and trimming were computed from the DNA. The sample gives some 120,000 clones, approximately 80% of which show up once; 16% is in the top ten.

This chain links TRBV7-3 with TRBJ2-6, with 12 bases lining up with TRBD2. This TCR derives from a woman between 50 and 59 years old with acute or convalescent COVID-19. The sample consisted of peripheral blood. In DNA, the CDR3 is TGTGCCAGCAGCTCACTGACTAGCGGGGGTTCCTCTGGGGCCAACGTCCTGACTTTC. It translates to CASSSLTSGGSSGANVLTF.